This T cell receptor (beta chain) was recorded in a study of blood T cell repertoires in COVID-19. Germline assignment: CDR1 KGHSH and CDR2 LQKENI. The CDR3 runs to 14 residues. J lost 5 bases, V lost 3 bases, and 5 bases had no gene match. Methods used by the authors: Amplification with reference gene primers provided the estimates of nucleated cell counts. Sequenced by immunoSEQ multiplex PCR; TCRdb stores in-frame clones only, minus some. That table gives V, J and clone size, and the DNA gave D and trimming. The sample lists about 300,000 clones, approximately 90% occurring once. Patients of the Seattle cohort, enrolled during active infection, were followed longitudinally.

The V call is TRBV18, the J call TRBJ2-3; 7 bases fit TRBD1. Sequencing was carried out using peripheral blood. This sequence was found in a woman aged 30 to 39 with COVID-19, enrolled during active disease. CDR3: CASSPQGVGDTQYF. For the CDR3, the DNA is TGTGCCAGCTCACCGCAGGGGGTCGGAGATACGCAGTATTTT.